This T cell receptor beta chain was found in a study of cytomegalovirus exposure and HLA in healthy donors. General study results and limits: Specificity for CMV antigens was confirmed in vitro for a few of the CMV-associated chains. Most sequenced TCRs were rare (though some public TCRs occurred in many donors).

The protocol was immunoSEQ multiplex PCR, while the TCRdb copy is restricted to in-frame clones and leaves out a portion. Of over 45,000 clones listed, roughly 90% are singletons. Remarks on this clone: Its antigen is not identified.

The donors were in the roughly 130-subject validation cohort; that cohort was separate from the roughly 700-subject first cohort. Sequencing was done on a sample of PBMCs. The origin of this receptor is a man younger than 35 in good health and CMV-seronegative.

CDR3 nucleotide sequence: TGTGCCAGCAGCCTCCAGGAGGGCGAGACCCAGTACTTC. Protein product: CASSLQEGETQYF. The chain uses TRBV6-1 and TRBJ2-5; perhaps TRBD2 as D (6 bases). CDR1 is MNHNS and CDR2 is SASEGT in the germline V gene. CDR3 length equals 13 residues. Trimming cost V 6 bases and J 5 bases, with 13 bases left between them.